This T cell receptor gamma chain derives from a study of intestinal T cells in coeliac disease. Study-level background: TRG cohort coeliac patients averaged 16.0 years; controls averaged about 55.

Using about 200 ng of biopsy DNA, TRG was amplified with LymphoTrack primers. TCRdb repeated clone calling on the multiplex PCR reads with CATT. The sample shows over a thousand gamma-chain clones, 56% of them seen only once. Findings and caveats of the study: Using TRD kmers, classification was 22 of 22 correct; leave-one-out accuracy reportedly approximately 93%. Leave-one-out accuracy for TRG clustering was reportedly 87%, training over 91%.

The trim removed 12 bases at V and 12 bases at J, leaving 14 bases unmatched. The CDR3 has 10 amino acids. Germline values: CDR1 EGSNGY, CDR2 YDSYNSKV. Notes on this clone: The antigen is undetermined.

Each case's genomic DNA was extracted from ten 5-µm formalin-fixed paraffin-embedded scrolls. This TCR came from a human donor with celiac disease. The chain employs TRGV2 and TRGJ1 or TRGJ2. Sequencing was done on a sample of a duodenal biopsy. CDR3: CASRIWGKLF. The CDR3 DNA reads TGTGCCTCCCGAATATGGGGGAAACTCTTT.